A single count supports the clone carrying this T cell receptor (beta chain). No antigen is known for it. This sample is drawn from a study of early stage breast cancer tumors. Using immunoSEQ multiplex PCR, the repertoire was profiled, and TCRdb retains in-frame clones only, with some absent. Here the sample spans several thousand clones, 65% to 80% being singletons. Broader study findings: In about 85% of the 16 patients, blood comparison separated tumor from normal breast.

With 1 base removed from V and 1 base from J, the gap between germline ends came to 11 bases. This CDR3 region has 16 residues. From germline, CDR1 is SGHNT and CDR2 YENEEA. The receptor comes from a person between 60 and 69 years old with breast cancer. Specimen: breast tumor tissue. This chain joins TRBV11-3 and TRBJ2-1, with D uncertain. The CDR3 region is CASSLGWVASYNEQFF. The CDR3 DNA is TGTGCCAGCAGCTTAGGTTGGGTAGCTTCCTACAATGAGCAGTTCTTC.